This section outlines one T cell receptor beta chain sequence together with its context. The repertoire was sequenced with immunoSEQ multiplex PCR; TCRdb's copy has only in-frame clones and lacks some. The profile shows about 74,000 clones, around 80% of them singletons. These data come from a study of T cell clones after liver transplantation. Looked up from germline, CDR1 is MNHNY and CDR2 is SVGAGI (reference sequence). With 6 bases removed from V and 1 base from J, the gap between germline ends came to 9 bases. This CDR3 has 13 amino acids. V usage is TRBV6-6 and J usage is TRBJ2-5; possibly TRBD1 or TRBD2 for D (5 bases each). The sequenced sample was CD4+ T cells from blood, obtained before liver transplant. The receptor was derived from a human donor who received a liver transplant. The CDR3 protein is CASRGDAQETQYF. The DNA for the CDR3 is TGTGCCAGCAGAGGGGACGCCCAAGAGACCCAGTACTTC.